The 20 T cell receptor beta chains listed next were all sequenced from one sample in a study of identifying expanded T cells in peripheral blood. The protocol was immunoSEQ multiplex PCR, while the TCRdb copy is restricted to in-frame clones and leaves out a portion. The repertoire holds under 120,000 clones, with around nine tenths as singletons. Sequenced sample: blood. The receptors derive from a person aged 18 to 70 in good health.

This sequence joins TRBV6-4 and TRBJ2-3, with 7 bases identical to TRBD2. In germline, CDR1 is MRHNA, CDR2 SNTAGT. This CDR3 contains 15 residues. J lost 2 bases, V lost 6 bases, and 8 bases had no gene match. In DNA, the CDR3 is TGTGCCAGCAGCAGGAGCGGGGACCCCACAGATACGCAGTATTTT. Amino acids: CASSRSGDPTDTQYF.

V gene TRBV7-2 combines with J gene TRBJ2-7; D possibly corresponds to TRBD1 (6 bases). This CDR3 region has 16 residues. Germline CDR1 is SGHTA and CDR2 is FQGNSA. V was pared by 2 bases and J by 0 bases, with 14 bases between. In DNA form, the CDR3 reads TGTGCCAGCAGCTTAAATGGGGGCATGGGCTCCTACGAGCAGTACTTC. Translated, it gives CASSLNGGMGSYEQYF.

In its sample, this clone was seen once. This chain joins TRBV11-2 and TRBJ2-7, with D perhaps matching TRBD1 (6 bases). The germline V and J ends were trimmed by 6 bases and 2 bases, with 14 bases remaining between them. The length of the CDR3 is 14 residues. The germline V gene has CDR1 SGHAT and CDR2 FQNNGV. The CDR3 sequence is CASSLEQGTYEQYF. CDR3 bases: TGTGCCAGCAGTCTCGAACAGGGCACCTACGAGCAGTACTTC.

The chain links TRBV4-3 to TRBJ2-1; 10 nucleotides align to TRBD2. The CDR3 loop spans 16 amino acids. Germline V gene sequence: CDR1 LGHNA, CDR2 YSLEER. Germline trimming cut 4 bases from V and 5 bases from J; bases unmatched to any gene: 8. The CDR3 region has the DNA TGCGCCAGCAGCCCTTCTTGGACTAGCGGACACAATGAGCAGTTCTTC. Translating it yields CASSPSWTSGHNEQFF.

The V gene is TRBV5-1, the J gene TRBJ1-1; D call uncertain. The CDR3 has 13 residues. V lost 4 bases, J lost 4 bases, and 11 bases lay in between. Germline V gene sequence: CDR1 SGHRS, CDR2 YFSETQ. CDR3 protein: CASSTGQTTEAFF. As DNA, the CDR3 is TGCGCCAGCAGCACGGGTCAGACCACTGAAGCTTTCTTT. The whole variable domain, filled in from reference TRBV5-1 and TRBJ1-1, reads KAGVTQTPRYLIKTRGQQVTLSCSPISGHRSVSWYQQTPGQGLQFLFEYFSETQRNKGNFPGRFSGRQFSNSRSEMNVSTLELGDSALYLCASSTGQTTEAFFGQGTRLTVV.

This sequence joins TRBV5-1 and TRBJ2-3; D might be TRBD1 (6 bases). Looked up from germline, CDR1 is SGHRS and CDR2 is YFSETQ. This CDR3 is built from 14 residues. The germline V and J ends were trimmed by 4 bases and 4 bases, with 13 bases remaining between them. The CDR3 sequence: CASSISGVPDTQYF. The CDR3 bases are TGCGCCAGCAGCATATCAGGGGTCCCAGATACGCAGTATTTT.

The genes are TRBV5-6 and TRBJ1-1; D gene uncertain. Trimming cost V 7 bases and J 1 base, with 14 bases left between them. Germline V gene sequence: CDR1 SGHDT, CDR2 YYEEEE. This CDR3 has 14 residues. The DNA of the CDR3 is TGTGCCAGCGCAAGGACTGAGGGGAACACTGAAGCTTTCTTT. This sequence encodes CASARTEGNTEAFF.

J is TRBJ1-2 and V is TRBV19; D perhaps matches TRBD1 (6 bases). With 6 bases removed from V and 3 bases from J, the gap between germline ends came to 14 bases. This CDR3 comprises 14 residues. Germline V CDR1 and CDR2: LNHDA, SQIVND (reference sequence). CDR3 nucleotide sequence: TGTGCCAGTAGAGCCGGGACATCATACTATGGCTACACCTTC. It codes for CASRAGTSYYGYTF.

The chain carries TRBV2 and TRBJ2-7; TRBD1 matches 10 bases. The CDR3 is 15 amino acids. V shed 7 bases and J 4 bases; nucleotides not matched to a gene: 10. Germline-derived CDR1 and CDR2 are SNHLY and FYNNEI. The CDR3 coding sequence is TGTGCCAGCACCCCTCGTGGGACAGGGGCATACGAGCAGTACTTC. This sequence encodes CASTPRGTGAYEQYF.

CDR3 residues: CASSYAPITGAKNIQYF. The CDR3 nucleotides read TGTGCCAGCTCATACGCCCCTATCACAGGGGCCAAAAACATTCAGTACTTC. The chain combines TRBV18 with TRBJ2-4, with D perhaps matching TRBD1 (6 bases). Trimming shortened V by 5 bases and J by 1 base, and 18 bases separated the two germline ends. CDR3 length: 17 residues. The V gene's germline CDR1 is KGHSH and CDR2 LQKENI.

V gene TRBV14 combines with J gene TRBJ1-2; D ambiguous. The CDR3 extends over 14 amino acids. V was trimmed by 6 bases and J by 6 bases, leaving 17 bases between them. Germline V gene lookup returns CDR1 SGHDN and CDR2 FVKESK. The CDR3 DNA reads TGTGCCAGCAGACCCGGAGGAGTCTACGATGGCTACACCTTC. Its protein is CASRPGGVYDGYTF.

The gene calls are TRBV7-2 and TRBJ2-5; 14 positions agree with TRBD2. Trimming at V came to 4 bases and at J to 7 bases, leaving 5 bases not matched to a gene. CDR1 is SGHTA, CDR2 FQGNSA, per germline. CDR3 length equals 15 residues. The CDR3 nucleotides are TGTGCCAGCAGCTCCAGACTAGCGGGGGGGTCGACCCAGTACTTC. Amino acids: CASSSRLAGGSTQYF.

This chain joins TRBV19 and TRBJ2-3; possibly TRBD2 for D (5 bases). CDR3 length: 13 amino acids. V lost 4 bases, J lost 6 bases, and 11 bases lay in between. Per the germline V gene, CDR1 is LNHDA and CDR2 is SQIVND (reference sequence). CDR3 amino acids: CASSKAVPDTQYF. The CDR3 DNA follows: TGTGCCAGTAGTAAAGCGGTGCCGGATACGCAGTATTTT. Supplemented by reference TRBV19 and TRBJ2-3, the full variable domain reads DGGITQSPKYLFRKEGQNVTLSCEQNLNHDAMYWYRQDPGQGLRLIYYSQIVNDFQKGDIAEGYSVSREKKESFPLTVTSAQKNPTAFYLCASSKAVPDTQYFGPGTRLTVL.

Details on this clone: Likely a read error: the CDR3 ends without its conserved phenylalanine or tryptophan. No DNA is shown, since the ends of the CDR3 on it are uncertain; the CDR3 is the one TCRdb lists. The gene calls are TRBV29-1 and TRBJ2-7; the D segment call TRBD2 is taken from the table without a DNA check. Inclusive of both ends, the CDR3 amounts to 12 amino acids. From germline, CDR1 is SQVTM and CDR2 ANQGSEA. CDR3 residues: CSVLTVRGTPSL.

The chain joins TRBV15 to TRBJ2-1, with D possibly being TRBD1 or TRBD2 (5 bases each). This CDR3 spans 16 amino acids. The germline V gene has CDR1 LNHNV and CDR2 YYDKDF (reference sequence). The V end was cut by 1 base, the J end by 8 bases, with 18 bases between. The CDR3 is CATSRGTGRAQDEQFF. CDR3 DNA sequence: TGTGCCACCAGCAGAGGTACGGGACGGGCCCAGGATGAGCAGTTCTTC.

The V gene is TRBV13, the J gene TRBJ1-1; perhaps TRBD1 as D (5 bases). Germline V gene sequence: CDR1 PRHDT, CDR2 FYEKMQ (reference sequence). V lost 2 bases to trimming and J lost 4 bases, with 8 bases between them. The CDR3 length is 13 residues. Written as DNA, the CDR3 is TGTGCCAGCAGCTTAAGGGGAGCCACTGAAGCTTTCTTT. Translating gives CASSLRGATEAFF.

The chain has TRBV6-5 and TRBJ1-2, with 8 nucleotides matching TRBD1. J lost 5 bases, V lost 6 bases, and 11 bases had no gene match. Germline V gives CDR1 MNHEY, CDR2 SVGAGI. The CDR3 contains 15 residues. Here the CDR3 reads CASRPTGGPIYGYTF. The CDR3 coding sequence is TGTGCCAGCAGACCTACAGGGGGACCTATTTATGGCTACACCTTC.

The CDR3 sequence is CASRSRGFTDTQYF. The CDR3 DNA reads as TGTGCCAGCCGCTCGCGGGGGTTCACAGATACGCAGTATTTT. The chain combines TRBV7-2 with TRBJ2-3; 7 nucleotides line up with TRBD2. Germline CDR1 and CDR2: SGHTA and FQGNSA. This CDR3 contains 14 residues. With V trimmed by 8 bases and J by 2 bases, 7 bases remained unmatched.

This rearrangement joins TRBV6-6 to TRBJ2-2, with 11 bases fitting TRBD1. Germline trimming cut 4 bases from V and 4 bases from J; bases unmatched to any gene: 2. Germline V gene sequence: CDR1 MNHNY, CDR2 SVGAGI (reference sequence). The CDR3 has 15 amino acids. CDR3 region: CASSSGTGGTGELFF. Written as DNA, the CDR3 is TGTGCCAGCAGTTCCGGGACAGGGGGCACCGGGGAGCTGTTTTTT.

CDR3 protein: CSALDSVQYF. The CDR3 nucleotides are TGCAGCGCCCTGGACAGCGTGCAGTACTTC. The chain uses TRBV29-1 and TRBJ2-7; D is possibly TRBD1 (6 bases). The CDR3 runs to 10 residues. Germline values: CDR1 SQVTM, CDR2 ANQGSEA. Trimming pared 7 bases from V and 9 bases from J, leaving 13 bases between.